This entry features one T cell receptor beta chain sequence. Its antigen is not known. In germline, CDR1 is MDHEN, CDR2 SYDVKM. The CDR3 extends over 15 amino acids. V lost 2 bases and J 4 bases, leaving 14 bases between the germline ends. TCRdb's copy holds only in-frame clones and misses some; the assay was immunoSEQ multiplex PCR. In the table there are 150,000 or so clones, 88% of which are singletons. The sample belongs to a study of T cell responses to AZD1222 COVID-19 vaccine. Study results and limitations: At 160-218 and 743-854, vaccine-associated CD4 TCRs were dominant, and they spanned spike. Spike-specific TCR breadth and depth went up after people got two AZD1222 doses.

The chain is built from TRBV28 and TRBJ1-1, with D hard to call. The sequence derives from an adult in good health. The sequencing here drew on peripheral blood, taken on day 0 of AZD1222 vaccination. The CDR3 spells CASSLDQDGLTEAFF. CDR3 bases: TGTGCCAGCAGTTTAGATCAGGACGGGCTCACTGAAGCTTTCTTT.